The clone carrying this T cell receptor (beta chain) was detected a few times. Its antigen remains unidentified. The sample is drawn from a study of T cell repertoires in cytomegalovirus infection. Study-level information: Public signatures in TCR beta pointed to CMV infection and matching HLA type.

TCRdb reanalysed the reads using MiXCR and keeps one entry per CDR3 protein. The sample shows roughly 500,000 distinct CDR3 sequences, about 11% of them seen only once. Points from the study as a whole: Cumulative frequency (of public TCR beta family members) identified carriers of CMV plus the relevant HLA. Predominance within the ex vivo response was attributable to HLA-C-restricted CMV-specific TCR beta clonotypes.

The CDR3 is made up of 13 amino acids. CDR1 is SGHNT, CDR2 YYREEE, per germline (reference sequence). V was trimmed by 4 bases and J by 4 bases, leaving 11 bases between them. The chain joins TRBV5-4 to TRBJ1-2; unclear D gene. The clonotype originates from a human donor in good health (CMV status not recorded). Some clones in this sample may be carry-over from other donors' samples. Sequencing was done on a sample of PBMCs. The CDR3 protein is CASSMDGIYGYTF. The CDR3 DNA reads TGTGCCAGCAGCATGGACGGTATCTATGGCTACACCTTC.